This T cell receptor (beta chain) appears in the sequencing data of a study of cytomegalovirus exposure and HLA in healthy donors. Notes on the study in general: As was reported, the HLA-A and HLA-B alleles of most subjects were accurately predicted from TCR beta sequences. With further analysis later on, most CMV-associated TCR beta chains appeared HLA-restricted. Beyond CMV serostatus, there was no information to go on about immune exposure.

The sample holds one count of this clone. Its antigen remains unidentified. This CDR3 is 12 amino acids long. The V and J ends lost 5 bases and 6 bases respectively, with 9 bases between them. CDR1 and CDR2 from the germline V gene are SGHTA and FQGTGA. PCR amplification relied on 60 Vbeta primers (plus 13 Jbeta primers). Using immunoSEQ multiplex PCR, the repertoire was profiled, and TCRdb retains in-frame clones only, with some absent. The table includes approximately 150,000 clones, roughly two thirds detected once. This clonotype originated in a young woman in good health and CMV-seropositive. The sequenced sample consisted of PBMCs. This chain links TRBV7-3 with TRBJ2-3; D is uncertain. CDR3: CASSLYQDTQYF. Here the CDR3 DNA reads TGTGCCAGCAGCCTTTATCAGGATACGCAGTATTTT.